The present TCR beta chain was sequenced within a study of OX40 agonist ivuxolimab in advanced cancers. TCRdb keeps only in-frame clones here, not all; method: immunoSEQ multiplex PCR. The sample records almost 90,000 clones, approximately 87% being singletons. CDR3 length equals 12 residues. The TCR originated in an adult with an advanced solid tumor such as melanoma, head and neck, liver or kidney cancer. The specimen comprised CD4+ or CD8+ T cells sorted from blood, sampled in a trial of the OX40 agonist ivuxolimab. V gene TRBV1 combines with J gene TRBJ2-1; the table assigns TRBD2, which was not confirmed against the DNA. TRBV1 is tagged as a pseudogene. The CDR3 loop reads CPSAGGPNEQFF. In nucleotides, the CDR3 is TGCCCCTCCGCGGGAGGGCCCAATGAGCAGTTCTTC.